The 27 T cell receptor beta chains below were found in one sample sequenced in a study of cytomegalovirus exposure and HLA in healthy donors. The PCR was carried out with 60 Vbeta primers and 13 Jbeta primers. Method: immunoSEQ multiplex PCR; TCRdb's copy keeps in-frame clones and lacks some. Among 120,000 or so clones, about 68% were seen once, and the ten largest hold under 14%. Sequencing was done on a sample of PBMCs. The receptors here all came from a woman between 45 and 65 years old in good health and CMV-seropositive.

This sequence joins TRBV6-1 and TRBJ2-7, with 7 bases aligning to TRBD1. Looked up from germline, CDR1 is MNHNS and CDR2 is SASEGT. The CDR3 length is 12 residues. V trimming: 7 bases; J trimming: 5 bases; junction bases outside the gene matches: 5. The CDR3 sequence: CASKDRVHEQYF. CDR3 sequence (DNA): TGTGCCAGCAAAGACAGGGTCCACGAGCAGTACTTC.

This chain links TRBV5-4 with TRBJ2-1; D may be TRBD2 (6 bases). The germline V gene has CDR1 SGHNT and CDR2 YYREEE (reference sequence). The CDR3 is 16 residues long. Trimming pared 4 bases from V and 0 bases from J, leaving 14 bases between. The CDR3 spells CASSLSGPSSYNEQFF. CDR3 nucleotide sequence: TGTGCCAGCAGCCTGAGCGGGCCGAGCTCCTACAATGAGCAGTTCTTC.

Here the CDR3 reads CASSTLGSVGDTQYF. DNA for the CDR3: TGTGCCAGTAGTACATTGGGGAGTGTTGGGGATACGCAGTATTTT. The chain uses TRBV19 and TRBJ2-3; possible D gene TRBD2, 5 bases. The V and J ends lost 4 bases and 6 bases respectively, with 17 bases between them. Germline-derived CDR1 and CDR2 are LNHDA and SQIVND (reference sequence). This CDR3 region has 15 residues.

As for this clone: Other DNA sequences of this sample code for an identical CDR3. The V gene is TRBV5-4, the J gene TRBJ2-7; 9 positions match TRBD1. Germline CDR1 reads SGHNT; CDR2 reads YYREEE (reference sequence). V gave up 2 bases and J gave up 2 bases; unmatched junction bases: 2. The CDR3 is 14 residues long. This CDR3 is CASSLGQGPYEQYF. The CDR3 DNA is TGTGCCAGCAGCTTAGGACAGGGGCCCTACGAGCAGTACTTC. Variable domain in full (rest from reference TRBV5-4 and TRBJ2-7): ETGVTQSPTHLIKTRGQQVTLRCSSQSGHNTVSWYQQALGQGPQFIFQYYREEENGRGNFPPRFSGLQFPNYSSELNVNALELDDSALYLCASSLGQGPYEQYFGPGTRLTVT.

The chain recombines TRBV7-9 with TRBJ2-1; 9 positions agree with TRBD2. Germline V gene data show CDR1 as SEHNR and CDR2 as FQNEAQ (reference sequence). Trimming at V came to 3 bases and at J to 6 bases, leaving 3 bases not matched to a gene. CDR3 length: 14 residues. CDR3 amino acids: CASSLGLAGNEQFF. DNA for the CDR3: TGTGCCAGCAGCTTGGGACTAGCAGGCAATGAGCAGTTCTTC.

The chain carries TRBV6-5 and TRBJ2-7, with D possibly being TRBD1 (5 bases). This CDR3 comprises 13 residues. Germline assignment: CDR1 MNHEY and CDR2 SVGAGI. The germline V and J ends were trimmed by 5 bases and 3 bases, with 11 bases remaining between them. Here the CDR3 DNA reads TGTGCCAGCAGTAAACGGACATACTACGAGCAGTACTTC. Its protein product is CASSKRTYYEQYF.

This chain connects TRBV7-9 to TRBJ1-1; D is unclear. This CDR3 spans 13 amino acids. The ends were cut back, 1 base at V and 4 bases at J, with 7 bases in the middle. The germline CDR1 and CDR2 sequences are SEHNR and FQNEAQ (reference sequence). The CDR3 DNA reads TGTGCCAGCAGCTTAGATGCGGCCACTGAAGCTTTCTTT. Translating gives CASSLDAATEAFF.

The CDR3 protein is CASTPPLIAGGTTDTQYF. CDR3 bases: TGTGCCAGCACCCCACCCTTAATAGCGGGGGGGACCACAGATACGCAGTATTTT. The J gene is TRBJ2-3, the V gene TRBV2; 11 nucleotides match TRBD2. This CDR3 spans 18 amino acids. CDR1 is SNHLY and CDR2 is FYNNEI in the germline V gene. V gave up 7 bases and J gave up 2 bases; unmatched junction bases: 14.

CDR3: CASPAPGGTEAFF. CDR3 nucleotides: TGTGCCAGCCCTGCCCCGGGGGGCACTGAAGCTTTCTTT. The chain uses TRBV6-1 and TRBJ1-1, with a weak D call TRBD1 (5 bases). The CDR3 has 13 residues. The V and J ends lost 8 bases and 4 bases respectively, with 14 bases between them. Germline loops: CDR1 MNHNS, CDR2 SASEGT.

In DNA, the CDR3 is TGTGCCAGCAGCAATAATCTCGCTAGCGGATTCTTCACAGATACGCAGTATTTT. Translated: CASSNNLASGFFTDTQYF. The genes are TRBV28 and TRBJ2-3; 7 nucleotides agree with TRBD2. V was clipped by 6 bases and J by 2 bases; unmatched bases: 17. Germline lookup yields CDR1 MDHEN and CDR2 SYDVKM. The CDR3 has 18 amino acids.

The gene calls are TRBV10-3 and TRBJ1-5; weak D call: TRBD1 (5 bases). Germline V gene sequence: CDR1 ENHRY, CDR2 SYGVKD. CDR3 length equals 16 residues. The V end lost 1 base, the J end lost 7 bases, and 17 bases lay between the germline ends. DNA of the CDR3: TGTGCCATCAGTGAGTTGAACGGGGGGACCCAACAGCCCCAGCATTTT. Residues: CAISELNGGTQQPQHF.

The CDR3 reads CASSLGGDHNEQFF. In nucleotides, the CDR3 is TGTGCCAGCAGCTTAGGGGGGGACCACAATGAGCAGTTCTTC. The J gene is TRBJ2-1, the V gene TRBV11-3; a weak D match, TRBD2 (6 bases). The CDR3 length is 14 residues. The V gene lost 1 base and the J gene lost 5 bases, with 9 bases spanning the gap. The germline V gene has CDR1 SGHNT and CDR2 YENEEA.

This clone occurred once. V is TRBV19 and J is TRBJ1-5; no reliable D call. V was cut by 8 bases and J by 2 bases, with 10 bases left in between. Germline values: CDR1 LNHDA, CDR2 SQIVND (reference sequence). This CDR3 has 13 amino acids. CDR3 DNA sequence: TGTGCCAGTCAATACGGGGGCAATCAGCCCCAGCATTTT. This codes for CASQYGGNQPQHF.

The chain is built from TRBV2 and TRBJ1-1; D is unclear. V was pared by 7 bases and J by 7 bases, with 10 bases between. This CDR3 contains 11 residues. The germline V gene encodes CDR1 SNHLY and CDR2 FYNNEI. CDR3 loop: CASTFNGEAFF. CDR3 DNA: TGTGCCAGCACTTTTAACGGTGAAGCTTTCTTT.

This clone was counted once. The gene calls are TRBV4-2 and TRBJ1-5; D gene ambiguous. The CDR3 is made up of 16 amino acids. CDR1 LGHNA and CDR2 YNFKEQ come from the germline V gene. Between the trimmed V and J ends, which lost 0 bases and 1 base, there was a span of 10 bases. In DNA form, the CDR3 reads TGTGCCAGCAGCCAAGACCGTTCTCTCAGCAATCAGCCCCAGCATTTT. This gives the protein CASSQDRSLSNQPQHF.

The chain employs TRBV7-2 and TRBJ1-1, with 8 bases fitting TRBD1. The CDR3 is made up of 14 amino acids. Germline V gene sequence: CDR1 SGHTA, CDR2 FQGNSA. V trimming: 9 bases; J trimming: 1 base; junction bases outside the gene matches: 7. CDR3 nucleotides: TGTGCCAGTAAAGAGGGGACAGGGAACACTGAAGCTTTCTTT. Its protein product is CASKEGTGNTEAFF. Full variable domain (rest looked up from reference TRBV7-2 and TRBJ1-1): GAGVSQSPSNKVTEKGKDVELRCDPISGHTALYWYRQSLGQGLEFLIYFQGNSAPDKSGLPSDRFSAERTGGSVSTLTIQRTQQEDSAVYLCASKEGTGNTEAFFGQGTRLTVV.

The rearrangement joins TRBV6-1 to TRBJ2-3, with 7 positions matching TRBD2. With V trimmed by 4 bases and J by 4 bases, 11 bases remained unmatched. The CDR3 loop spans 16 amino acids. Germline loops: CDR1 MNHNS, CDR2 SASEGT. CDR3 residues: CASSARTSAVADTQYF. The CDR3 DNA reads TGTGCCAGCAGTGCCAGGACTAGTGCAGTAGCAGATACGCAGTATTTT.

The rearrangement links TRBV28 to TRBJ1-2; D gene uncertain. The CDR3 has 11 residues. Trimming cost V 5 bases and J 7 bases, with 8 bases left between them. Germline V gives CDR1 MDHEN, CDR2 SYDVKM. CDR3 sequence (DNA): TGTGCCAGCAGTCGAAACGGTGGCTACACCTTC. This translates into CASSRNGGYTF.

J is TRBJ2-1 and V is TRBV7-2; TRBD1 aligns across 7 bases. With 0 bases clipped from V and 3 bases from J, the junction kept 2 bases outside the gene matches. The CDR3 totals 15 residues. Germline CDR1 is SGHTA and CDR2 is FQGNSA. Written as DNA, the CDR3 is TGTGCCAGCAGCTTAGCGGCAGGGGGCTACAATGAGCAGTTCTTC. Its protein is CASSLAAGGYNEQFF.

This chain joins TRBV30 and TRBJ2-7; 10 bases fit TRBD1. This CDR3 comprises 15 residues. CDR1 and CDR2 from the germline V gene are GTSNPN and SVGIG (reference sequence). The junction had 7 bases not matched to a gene; V was cut back by 2 bases and J by 3 bases. CDR3 coding DNA: TGTGCCTGGAGTCCCCGGGACAGGGGCAACTACGAGCAGTACTTC. It yields the protein CAWSPRDRGNYEQYF.

J is TRBJ2-3 and V is TRBV6-1, with D perhaps TRBD1 (7 bases). The germline CDR1 and CDR2 sequences are MNHNS and SASEGT. The CDR3 is made up of 15 amino acids. Trimming took 8 bases from V and 1 from J, leaving 16 bases between them. CDR3 amino acids: CASQAGRGGTDTQYF. The CDR3 DNA reads as TGTGCCAGCCAAGCAGGCAGGGGGGGCACAGATACGCAGTATTTT.

This clone appeared a single time. The chain is built from TRBV5-4 and TRBJ2-1; D is perhaps TRBD2 (6 bases). The CDR3 is made up of 16 amino acids. V was shortened by 3 bases and J by 9 bases, with 22 bases between the two germline ends. The V gene's germline CDR1 is SGHNT and CDR2 YYREEE (reference sequence). The DNA for the CDR3 is TGTGCCAGCAGCTCCGCTCTAGCGACCTATACAATTGAGCAGTTCTTC. This sequence encodes CASSSALATYTIEQFF. Filled out from reference TRBV5-4 and TRBJ2-1, the complete variable domain reads ETGVTQSPTHLIKTRGQQVTLRCSSQSGHNTVSWYQQALGQGPQFIFQYYREEENGRGNFPPRFSGLQFPNYSSELNVNALELDDSALYLCASSSALATYTIEQFFGPGTRLTVL.

V and J are TRBV5-1 and TRBJ2-7; TRBD1 might be the D (6 bases). CDR3 size: 15 residues. The germline V and J ends were trimmed by 3 bases and 5 bases, with 18 bases remaining between them. Germline V gene lookup returns CDR1 SGHRS and CDR2 YFSETQ. The CDR3 coding sequence is TGCGCCAGCAGCTCCCCTGGCAGGGGAGACCACGAGCAGTACTTC. Encoded protein: CASSSPGRGDHEQYF.

The chain is built from TRBV28 and TRBJ1-2, with a weak D call TRBD1 (5 bases). Trimming left V 6 bases short and J 4 bases short, with 15 bases between. CDR3 length equals 14 residues. The germline V gene has CDR1 MDHEN and CDR2 SYDVKM. The CDR3 protein is CASSRQGFSYGYTF. As DNA, the CDR3 is TGTGCCAGCAGCCGGCAGGGCTTCAGCTATGGCTACACCTTC.

This clone occurred a few times. V usage is TRBV28 and J usage is TRBJ2-7, with 7 bases identical to TRBD1. The ends lost 6 bases at V and 7 bases at J; junction bases unmatched: 12. The CDR3 has 14 residues. Germline CDR1 MDHEN, CDR2 SYDVKM. In DNA, the CDR3 is TGTGCCAGCAGATTTCCGGGACAGTCGGAGGAGCAGTACTTC. Protein sequence: CASRFPGQSEEQYF.

This chain joins TRBV4-2 and TRBJ1-1; 7 nucleotides agree with TRBD1. Per the germline V gene, CDR1 is LGHNA and CDR2 is YNFKEQ. The V gene end was trimmed by 4 bases and the J gene end by 0 bases; junction bases not matched to a gene: 8. The CDR3 spans 16 residues. In nucleotides, the CDR3 is TGTGCCAGCAGCCTTCTAGGACAGGCTATGAACACTGAAGCTTTCTTT. This encodes CASSLLGQAMNTEAFF.

The gene calls are TRBV6-6 and TRBJ1-2, with D possibly matching TRBD1 (6 bases). Trimming cost V 4 bases and J 4 bases, with 10 bases left between them. Germline V gene lookup returns CDR1 MNHNY and CDR2 SVGAGI (reference sequence). CDR3 size: 13 residues. CDR3 region: CASSSQGSYGYTF. DNA of the CDR3: TGTGCCAGCAGTTCACAGGGATCCTATGGCTACACCTTC.